The clone carrying this TCR beta chain has a count of ten or more. What it binds is not known. 5'RACE primed from the constant segment yielded TCR alpha and TCR beta cDNA libraries bearing sample barcodes and UMIs. TCRdb analysed the 5' RACE reads with MiXCR anew, one entry per CDR3 protein. The table records 300,000 to 350,000 distinct CDR3 sequences, over 11% of them present only once. This sample was taken from a study of T-cell memory formation after mild COVID-19. Broader study findings: Memory sampled before infection contained some responding clones, suggesting cross-reactive memory joined. Contracting CD8+ clones were enriched in EMRA, CD4+ mainly in CM and EM.

Sequenced sample: PBMCs or a T cell subset sorted from them (not recorded which). The origin of this receptor is a man aged 18 to 29 who had mild COVID-19 (a few samples of this study predate the infection). Cell type and time point are not known.

The CDR3 nucleotides are TGCGCCAGCAGCTTGGACCCCGGGGGTCAGCAGTACGTC. Protein sequence: CASSLDPGGQQYV. This chain uses TRBV5-1 with TRBJ2-7; D is possibly TRBD2 (6 bases). Germline values: CDR1 SGHRS, CDR2 YFSETQ. The CDR3 spans 13 residues. Trimming removed 0 bases from V and 8 bases from J, with 12 bases in between.